Following are 27 T cell receptor beta chains from one sample sequenced in a study of blood T cell repertoires in COVID-19. The table came from immunoSEQ multiplex PCR; TCRdb's copy has only in-frame clones and leaves some out. The data show around 140,000 clones, with about 88% seen just once and roughly 2.6% held by the top ten. Sample: peripheral blood. All receptors come from a human donor with acute or convalescent COVID-19. The donor label of this sample is uncertain.

The V call is TRBV4-1, the J call TRBJ1-1; a weak D match, TRBD1 (6 bases). Germline CDR1 MGHRA, CDR2 YSYEKL. The V end was cut by 1 base, the J end by 1 base, with 13 bases between. CDR3 length: 16 residues. The CDR3, as DNA: TGCGCCAGCAGCCAAGTAACAGGGAATTGGAACACTGAAGCTTTCTTT. It is translated as CASSQVTGNWNTEAFF.

The CDR3 region has the DNA TGTGCCAGCAGTTACTCCCATCGACAGGAAGAGACCCAGTACTTC. The encoded protein is CASSYSHRQEETQYF. This rearrangement joins TRBV6-7 to TRBJ2-5, with a weak D call TRBD1 (6 bases). TRBV6-7 is classed as an ORF, of uncertain function. V shed 0 bases and J shed 3 bases, with 11 bases lying between them. CDR3 length: 15 residues.

CDR3 sequence reads: CASSLGRNQPQHF. The DNA of the CDR3 is TGTGCCAGCAGTTTAGGCAGGAATCAGCCCCAGCATTTT. The V call is TRBV27, the J call TRBJ1-5; D gene unclear. Germline V gene lookup returns CDR1 MNHEY and CDR2 SMNVEV (reference sequence). V lost 2 bases and J lost 4, with 6 bases in between. The CDR3 sequence is 13 residues long.

The J gene is TRBJ2-1, the V gene TRBV6-6; 8 bases are shared with TRBD1. Unmatched junction bases numbered 3, after V lost 2 bases and J lost 3 bases. Germline V gene sequence: CDR1 MNHNY, CDR2 SVGAGI (reference sequence). The CDR3 spans 15 residues. Written as DNA, the CDR3 is TGTGCCAGCAGTTACGCAGGGGGCAACTACAATGAGCAGTTCTTC. Protein sequence: CASSYAGGNYNEQFF.

The chain has TRBV30 and TRBJ1-4; D is undetermined. CDR1 and CDR2 from the germline V gene are GTSNPN and SVGIG (reference sequence). This CDR3 region has 16 residues. The V end lost 2 bases, the J end lost 5 bases, and 18 bases lay between the germline ends. CDR3 nucleotides: TGTGCCTGGAGTCCGCCCGGCGGGGTCGAGAATGAAAAACTGTTTTTT. As protein: CAWSPPGGVENEKLFF. The full variable domain, with the rest looked up from reference TRBV30 and TRBJ1-4, is SQTIHQWPATLVQPVGSPLSLECTVEGTSNPNLYWYRQAAGRGLQLLFYSVGIGQISSEVPQNLSASRPQDRQFILSSKKLLLSDSGFYLCAWSPPGGVENEKLFFGSGTQLSVL.

This chain connects TRBV7-5 to TRBJ2-3; no check of the table's D call, TRBD2, against the DNA was made. TRBV7-5 is described as a pseudogene. The CDR3 spans 16 residues. CDR3 in amino acids: CARSPLIGLRTDTQYF. In DNA form, the CDR3 reads TGTGCCAGAAGCCCGCTTATAGGACTCCGCACAGATACGCAGTATTTT.

The rearrangement uses TRBV28 and TRBJ1-5, with D possibly being TRBD1 (5 bases). The CDR3 is 14 amino acids. Germline CDR1 is MDHEN and CDR2 is SYDVKM. Trimming pared 11 bases from V and 4 bases from J, leaving 18 bases between. DNA for the CDR3: TGTGCCGCAAGCGGGGGGGGAGGGAATCAGCCCCAGCATTTT. Translated, it gives CAASGGGGNQPQHF. Full variable domain (remainder filled in from reference TRBV28 and TRBJ1-5): DVKVTQSSRYLVKRTGEKVFLECVQDMDHENMFWYRQDPGLGLRLIYFSYDVKMKEKGDIPEGYSVSREKKERFSLILESASTNQTSMYLCAASGGGGNQPQHFGDGTRLSIL.

This clone has just a few counts. The chain combines TRBV18 with TRBJ1-5; 9 bases are shared with TRBD1. Germline V gene data show CDR1 as KGHSH and CDR2 as LQKENI. The CDR3 extends over 15 amino acids. J was trimmed by 3 bases and V by 3 bases; bases with no gene match: 3. CDR3 nucleotide sequence: TGTGCCAGCTCACCTGGGACAGGGAACAATCAGCCCCAGCATTTT. This codes for CASSPGTGNNQPQHF. The entire variable domain, with the rest obtained from reference TRBV18 and TRBJ1-5, is as follows: NAGVMQNPRHLVRRRGQEARLRCSPMKGHSHVYWYRQLPEEGLKFMVYLQKENIIDESGMPKERFSAEFPKEGPSILRIQQVVRGDSAAYFCASSPGTGNNQPQHFGDGTRLSIL.

This sequence joins TRBV7-2 and TRBJ1-2; 7 bases fit TRBD1. The V and J ends lost 6 bases and 4 bases, in that order; junction bases with no gene match: 8. CDR1 is SGHTA and CDR2 is FQGNSA in the germline V gene. The CDR3 runs to 14 residues. CDR3 sequence reads: CASSQTGQIYGYTF. In DNA, the CDR3 is TGTGCCAGCAGTCAGACGGGACAGATCTATGGCTACACCTTC.

This clone came up a few times. The rearrangement joins TRBV19 to TRBJ1-6; D might be TRBD1 (6 bases). V lost 5 bases to trimming and J lost 8 bases, with 13 bases between them. Per the germline V gene, CDR1 is LNHDA and CDR2 is SQIVND (reference sequence). The CDR3 length is 14 residues. As DNA, the CDR3 is TGTGCCAGTAGTTCGCTGGGGGCAGATTCACCCCTCCACTTT. It encodes CASSSLGADSPLHF.

V gene TRBV28 combines with J gene TRBJ1-1, with TRBD1 matching 12 bases. There are 16 residues in the CDR3. Germline CDR1 reads MDHEN; CDR2 reads SYDVKM. The V gene end was trimmed by 5 bases and the J gene end by 4 bases; junction bases not matched to a gene: 8. This CDR3 is CASSKGQGAFRTEAFF. In DNA, the CDR3 is TGTGCCAGCAGTAAGGGACAGGGGGCGTTTCGCACTGAAGCTTTCTTT.

The CDR3 here is CASSIAGGLAGGPGTGELFF. CDR3 sequence (DNA): TGTGCCAGTAGTATAGCGGGGGGACTAGCGGGAGGGCCAGGCACCGGGGAGCTGTTTTTT. This chain uses TRBV19 with TRBJ2-2, with TRBD2 matching over 16 bases. Germline V gene sequence: CDR1 LNHDA, CDR2 SQIVND (reference sequence). This CDR3 is 20 amino acids long. Trimming removed 1 base from V and 4 bases from J; junction bases left unmatched: 9.

In DNA form, the CDR3 reads TGCGCCAGCAGCCCGGACGGGACAGGGAGTTGGCCCTACGAGCAGTACGTC. This encodes CASSPDGTGSWPYEQYV. This chain joins TRBV5-1 and TRBJ2-7; TRBD1 matches at 9 bases. From germline, CDR1 is SGHRS and CDR2 YFSETQ. The CDR3 sequence is 17 residues long. V dropped 4 bases and J dropped 2; count of bases not matched to a gene: 13.

This clone came up a few times. The chain links TRBV5-1 to TRBJ2-2, with TRBD2 matching 12 bases. V gave up 4 bases and J gave up 7 bases; unmatched junction bases: 11. The V gene's germline CDR1 is SGHRS and CDR2 YFSETQ. This CDR3 is 17 amino acids long. Here the CDR3 DNA reads TGCGCCAGCAGCCAACGACTAGCGGGAGAATTGGGCGGGGAGCTGTTTTTT. Translated, it gives CASSQRLAGELGGELFF. Full variable domain (rest looked up from reference TRBV5-1 and TRBJ2-2): KAGVTQTPRYLIKTRGQQVTLSCSPISGHRSVSWYQQTPGQGLQFLFEYFSETQRNKGNFPGRFSGRQFSNSRSEMNVSTLELGDSALYLCASSQRLAGELGGELFFGEGSRLTVL.

The J gene is TRBJ2-1, the V gene TRBV4-3; D remains unclear. CDR1 and CDR2 from the germline V gene are LGHNA and YSLEER. There are 16 residues in the CDR3. V lost 0 bases and J 6 bases, leaving 15 bases between the germline ends. The CDR3 DNA reads as TGCGCCAGCAGCCAAGATTGGGTGGGCTCCCTCAATGAGCAGTTCTTC. Translating it yields CASSQDWVGSLNEQFF.

The rearrangement joins TRBV10-1 to TRBJ2-1; TRBD2 matches 13 bases. Losses at the gene ends were 6 bases for V and 5 bases for J; bases not matched to a gene: 4. Germline CDR1 WNHNN, CDR2 SYGVQD (reference sequence). This CDR3 region has 15 residues. The DNA for the CDR3 is TGCGCCAGCAGACTAGCGGGGGGGCCTGACAATGAGCAGTTCTTC. As protein: CASRLAGGPDNEQFF.

V usage is TRBV27 and J usage is TRBJ1-1, with unresolved D. The CDR3 covers 14 residues. Germline CDR1 MNHEY, CDR2 SMNVEV (reference sequence). V was trimmed by 11 bases and J by 0 bases, leaving 16 bases between them. CDR3 in amino acids: CAPKRSPMNTEAFF. The CDR3 bases are TGTGCCCCGAAGAGGTCCCCCATGAACACTGAAGCTTTCTTT.

The chain joins TRBV10-3 to TRBJ2-2; D unclear. CDR3 size: 13 residues. CDR1 and CDR2 (germline): ENHRY, SYGVKD. V lost 6 bases and J 6 bases, leaving 11 bases between the germline ends. This chain's CDR3 is CAISEIGPGELFF. CDR3 coding DNA: TGTGCCATCAGCGAAATTGGGCCCGGGGAGCTGTTTTTT.

The chain carries TRBV4-2 and TRBJ2-3, with D unresolved. V gave up 4 bases and J gave up 0 bases, with 20 bases separating them. This CDR3 spans 18 amino acids. CDR1 is LGHNA and CDR2 is YNFKEQ in the germline V gene. This chain's CDR3 is CASSPKRLGISSTDTQYF. The CDR3 DNA sequence: TGTGCCAGCAGCCCCAAAAGACTCGGCATTTCTAGCACAGATACGCAGTATTTT.

The V gene is TRBV27, the J gene TRBJ1-1, with 8 bases aligning to TRBD1. The CDR3 sequence is 16 residues long. Germline CDR1 and CDR2: MNHEY and SMNVEV (reference sequence). The V segment lost 6 bases and the J segment 6 bases; nucleotides outside the gene matches: 15. CDR3: CASSLRGQALFSEAFF. CDR3 nucleotide sequence: TGTGCCAGCAGCCTAAGGGGACAGGCCCTCTTTTCTGAAGCTTTCTTT.

The chain joins TRBV29-1 to TRBJ1-5; possible D gene TRBD1, 5 bases. Trimming removed 5 bases from V and 6 bases from J, with 14 bases in between. This CDR3 is 13 amino acids long. In germline, CDR1 is SQVTM, CDR2 ANQGSEA. CDR3 DNA: TGCAGCGTTTCGTTGGGGGAGGGTCAGCCCCAGCATTTT. Amino acids: CSVSLGEGQPQHF.

In this sample, this clone turned up a few times. The chain combines TRBV28 with TRBJ1-1; D might be TRBD1 (6 bases). Germline V lookup: CDR1 MDHEN, CDR2 SYDVKM. The ends were cut back, 11 bases at V and 3 bases at J, with 13 bases in the middle. This CDR3 spans 12 amino acids. In DNA form, the CDR3 reads TGTGCCGTCTTCAGGGGATACACTGAAGCTTTCTTT. It translates to CAVFRGYTEAFF.

The V call is TRBV5-1, the J call TRBJ2-7; 13 positions agree with TRBD2. Unmatched junction bases numbered 13, after V lost 1 base and J lost 6 bases. CDR1 is SGHRS, CDR2 YFSETQ, per germline. CDR3 length: 18 amino acids. The CDR3 coding sequence is TGCGCCAGCAGCTTGTGGGGGCCTAGACTAGCGGGAGGCGGCGAGCAGTACGTC. Amino acids: CASSLWGPRLAGGGEQYV.

The chain combines TRBV28 with TRBJ1-3; D gene unclear. Germline CDR1 MDHEN, CDR2 SYDVKM. V was trimmed by 3 bases and J by 2 bases, leaving 5 bases between them. The CDR3 length is 13 residues. CDR3 sequence: CASSFSAGNTIYF. The CDR3 region has the DNA TGTGCCAGCAGTTTTTCGGCTGGAAACACCATATATTTT.

V and J are TRBV5-1 and TRBJ1-2; 7 nucleotides match TRBD1. CDR1 and CDR2 from the germline V gene are SGHRS and YFSETQ. V dropped 6 bases and J dropped 13; count of bases not matched to a gene: 12. This CDR3 spans 12 amino acids. CDR3 region: CASNLRTGASTF. CDR3 bases: TGCGCCAGCAACTTAAGGACAGGCGCCAGCACCTTC. Looking up the rest from reference TRBV5-1 and TRBJ1-2 gives the full variable domain: KAGVTQTPRYLIKTRGQQVTLSCSPISGHRSVSWYQQTPGQGLQFLFEYFSETQRNKGNFPGRFSGRQFSNSRSEMNVSTLELGDSALYLCASNLRTGASTFGSGTRLTVV.

The rearrangement joins TRBV9 to TRBJ2-7, with a tentative D call TRBD2 (5 bases). The CDR3 length is 13 residues. Trimming left V 4 bases short and J 6 bases short, with 14 bases between. Germline V gives CDR1 SGDLS, CDR2 YYNGEE. Written as DNA, the CDR3 is TGTGCCAGCAGCCCCCGAGGGCGAGGCGAGCAGTACTTC. Encoded protein: CASSPRGRGEQYF.

For the CDR3, the DNA is TGTGCCAGCAGAAAAGGGAGGGTACAGGCAGATACGCAGTATTTT. It translates to CASRKGRVQADTQYF. The chain has TRBV6-5 and TRBJ2-3; 7 bases are shared with TRBD2. With 6 bases clipped from V and 4 bases from J, the junction kept 10 bases outside the gene matches. The CDR3 runs to 15 residues. CDR1 and CDR2 (germline): MNHEY, SVGAGI.